The subject of this entry is one T cell receptor beta chain. Its cognate antigen is unknown. This sample is part of a study of T cell responses to AZD1222 COVID-19 vaccine. Overall study results and limits: Baseline seropositivity occurred in only a handful of AZD1222 recipients. Clonal diversity was possibly underestimated; the donors were predominantly white British and more often female. Sampled repertoires all dated from after the peak T cell response.

The table came from immunoSEQ multiplex PCR; TCRdb's copy has only in-frame clones and leaves some out. The top ten clones hold about a fifth of a sample with about 70,000 clones, 85% of them seen once. The sequences come from peripheral blood, collected on day 0 of AZD1222 vaccination. The sequence was collected from an adult in good health.

CDR3 nucleotide sequence: TGCAGTGCCGGGGGAGGTTCACCCCTCCACTTT. It translates to CSAGGGSPLHF. V is TRBV20-1 and J is TRBJ1-6; TRBD1 is a possible D gene (5 bases). The CDR3 loop spans 11 amino acids. The germline V gene has CDR1 DFQATT and CDR2 SNEGSKA (reference sequence). Trimming took 6 bases from V and 9 from J, leaving 9 bases between them.